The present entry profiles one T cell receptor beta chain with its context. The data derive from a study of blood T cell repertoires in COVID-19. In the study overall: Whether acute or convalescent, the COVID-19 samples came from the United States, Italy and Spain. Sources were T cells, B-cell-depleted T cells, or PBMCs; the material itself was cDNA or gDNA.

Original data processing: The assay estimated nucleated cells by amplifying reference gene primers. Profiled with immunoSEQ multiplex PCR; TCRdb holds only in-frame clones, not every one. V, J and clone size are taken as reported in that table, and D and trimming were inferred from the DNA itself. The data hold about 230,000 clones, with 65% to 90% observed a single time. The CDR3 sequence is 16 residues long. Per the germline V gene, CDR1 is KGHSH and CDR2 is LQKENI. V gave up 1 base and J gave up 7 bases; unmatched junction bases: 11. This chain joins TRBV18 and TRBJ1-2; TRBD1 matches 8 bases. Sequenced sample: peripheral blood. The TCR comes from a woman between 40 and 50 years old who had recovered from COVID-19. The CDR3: CASSPRQSTGGAGYTF. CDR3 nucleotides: TGTGCCAGCTCACCACGCCAGTCCACAGGGGGAGCTGGCTACACCTTC. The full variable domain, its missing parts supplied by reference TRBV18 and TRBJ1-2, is NAGVMQNPRHLVRRRGQEARLRCSPMKGHSHVYWYRQLPEEGLKFMVYLQKENIIDESGMPKERFSAEFPKEGPSILRIQQVVRGDSAAYFCASSPRQSTGGAGYTFGSGTRLTVV.